This section outlines one T cell receptor beta chain sequence together with its context. Here immunoSEQ multiplex PCR was the method, and the copy in TCRdb shows in-frame clones only, minus some. Of 430,000 or so clones listed, around nine tenths are singletons. The data are from a study of blood T cell repertoires in COVID-19. V lost 0 bases, J lost 3 bases, and 11 bases lay in between. The germline CDR1 and CDR2 sequences are LGHNT and FRNRAP. The CDR3 consists of 15 residues. The chain couples TRBV12-5 to TRBJ1-2, with no clear D. The source is a middle-aged woman who had recovered from COVID-19. The material sequenced was PBMCs or T cells enriched from blood (not recorded which). The CDR3 is CASGLVAGNYYGYTF. For the CDR3, the DNA is TGTGCTAGTGGTTTGGTAGCGGGGAACTACTATGGCTACACCTTC.